This T cell receptor (beta chain) was retrieved from a study of T cells in Graves' hyperthyroidism and ophthalmopathy. General study findings and limits: Blood also contained most expanded thyroid clonotypes above 0.001.

The CDR3 regions of TCR beta were amplified from RNA transcripts. HTBI primers were the set used in a first-round RT-PCR of the TCR CDR3. MiXCR was run by TCRdb on the multiplex PCR reads, yielding one entry per CDR3 protein. Here the sample spans fewer than 500,000 distinct CDR3 sequences, about 14% being singletons. V was cut by 5 bases and J by 4 bases, with 12 bases left in between. This CDR3 has 12 residues. Germline V gene lookup returns CDR1 DFQATT and CDR2 SNEGSKA (reference sequence). For ophthalmopathy patients, the Clinical Activity Score was at least 3 and the NOSPECS grade at least 4; duration was under 3 months. The diagnostic basis comprised clinical symptoms, serum thyroxine and TRAb, thyroid ultrasound and orbital computed tomography. In this sample, this clonotype turned up many times. The antigen remains unidentified.

This chain joins TRBV20-1 and TRBJ2-7, with D possibly matching TRBD1 (6 bases). Sequencing was performed on blood. This receptor was taken from a woman in her 30s with Graves' ophthalmopathy. The CDR3 here is CSAFGQIYEQYF. For the CDR3, the DNA is TGCAGTGCTTTCGGACAGATTTACGAGCAGTACTTC.